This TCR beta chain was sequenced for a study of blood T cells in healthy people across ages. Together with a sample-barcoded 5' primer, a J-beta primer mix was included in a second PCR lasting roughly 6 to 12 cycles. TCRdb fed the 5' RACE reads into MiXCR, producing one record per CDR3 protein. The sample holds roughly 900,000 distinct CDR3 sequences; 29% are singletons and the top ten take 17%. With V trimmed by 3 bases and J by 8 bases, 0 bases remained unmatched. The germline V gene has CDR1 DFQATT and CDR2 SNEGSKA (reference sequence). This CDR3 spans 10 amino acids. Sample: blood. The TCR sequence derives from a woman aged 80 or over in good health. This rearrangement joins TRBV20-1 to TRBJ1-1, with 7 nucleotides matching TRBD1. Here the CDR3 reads CSARTGEAFF. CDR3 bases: TGCAGTGCTAGGACAGGGGAAGCTTTCTTT.